This is a list of T cell receptor beta chains from one sample in a study of T cells after yellow fever vaccination. TCRdb re-called the 5' RACE reads through MiXCR, storing one row per CDR3 protein. In the table there are a few hundred thousand distinct CDR3 sequences, less than 20% of which are singletons. The input for sequencing was PBMCs, taken about 5 days after the first yellow fever vaccination. These receptor sequences come from a man between 18 and 35 years old who received the YFV17D yellow fever vaccine. Both conserved end residues are trimmed from each CDR3. D genes are given only for firm matches.

NA TRBJ2-7 TRBV4-1 ASSPMEGMGGYYEQY
NA TRBJ1-5 TRBV4-3 ASSQDRAGVNQPQH
TRBD2 TRBJ2-5 TRBV3-1 ASSQRGLAGSLAETQY
TRBD1 TRBJ2-1 TRBV9 ASSVGGQGSYNEQF
NA TRBJ1-6 TRBV6-1 STRTGFNSPLH
NA TRBJ1-4 TRBV5-1 ASRRGATNEKLF
TRBD1 TRBJ2-1 TRBV10-3 AIMQQGAYNEQF
NA TRBJ2-1 TRBV5-1 ASSLPRSPYNEQF
TRBD1 TRBJ2-4 TRBV19 ASGQEGRDIQY
NA TRBJ1-4 TRBV20-1 SAPRDMEEKLF
NA TRBJ2-3 TRBV24-1 ATSDPGTDTQY
NA TRBJ2-2 TRBV4-1 ASSPSGGGWTGELF
TRBD2 TRBJ2-7 TRBV5-1 ASSLDGEGEQY
NA TRBJ2-3 TRBV29-1 SVKVSTDTQY
NA TRBJ2-7 TRBV20-1 SADAVGSLYEQY
TRBD2 TRBJ2-1 TRBV6-1 ASGGVAVNEQF
NA TRBJ2-6 TRBV4-2 ASSQRSLGGANVLT
TRBD1 TRBJ2-1 TRBV19 ASSSQGIGAINEQF
NA TRBJ1-1 TRBV4-3 ASSQVWGDGTEAF
TRBD1 TRBJ2-2 TRBV28 ASSPGQGTGELF